Listed below are T cell receptor beta chains from one sample, sequenced in a study of blood T cell repertoires in COVID-19. The assay was immunoSEQ multiplex PCR, and TCRdb's table has in-frame clones only and misses some. The sample has 80,000 to 100,000 clones, approximately 91% seen once; the top ten hold about 1.8%. Material: peripheral blood. The receptors were sampled from a human donor with active COVID-19. The donor label of this sample is uncertain. Both conserved end residues are part of each CDR3. The order of the fields is clone size, D gene, V gene, J gene, CDR3 protein, CDR3 DNA. A D gene is named only where the DNA matches it firmly. Size values are once, few and many counts, or a class for expanded clones, and some rows have none.

clone_size: NA; d_call: NA; v_call: TRBV4-3; j_call: TRBJ2-2; cdr3_aa: CASSPLGGGDTGELFF; cdr3_nt: TGCGCCAGCAGCCCCCTCGGAGGGGGCGACACCGGGGAGCTGTTTTTT
clone_size: NA; d_call: NA; v_call: TRBV6-5; j_call: TRBJ2-7; cdr3_aa: CASRAGQGIYEQYF; cdr3_nt: TGTGCCAGCCGGGCGGGGCAGGGAATCTACGAGCAGTACTTC
clone_size: NA; d_call: TRBD1; v_call: TRBV7-2; j_call: TRBJ1-6; cdr3_aa: CASSLGRGRNSPLHF; cdr3_nt: TGTGCCAGCAGCTTGGGCAGGGGGCGAAATTCACCCCTCCACTTT
clone_size: NA; d_call: TRBD1; v_call: TRBV2; j_call: TRBJ1-2; cdr3_aa: CASSRDRGRGGDGYTF; cdr3_nt: TGTGCCAGCAGCCGGGACAGGGGGCGCGGGGGAGACGGCTACACCTTC
clone_size: NA; d_call: TRBD2; v_call: TRBV6-2/TRBV6-3; j_call: TRBJ2-1; cdr3_aa: CASSYPSGGAGQFF; cdr3_nt: TGTGCCAGCAGTTATCCTAGCGGGGGGGCAGGCCAGTTCTTC
clone_size: NA; d_call: TRBD1; v_call: TRBV5-4; j_call: TRBJ2-3; cdr3_aa: CASSLNPTGGSTDTQYF; cdr3_nt: TGTGCCAGCAGCTTGAACCCGACAGGGGGTAGCACAGATACGCAGTATTTT
clone_size: once; d_call: NA; v_call: TRBV15; j_call: TRBJ1-3; cdr3_aa: CATSRDQRGSGNTIYF; cdr3_nt: TGTGCCACCAGCAGAGATCAACGGGGGTCTGGAAACACCATATATTTT
clone_size: NA; d_call: TRBD1; v_call: TRBV19; j_call: TRBJ2-7; cdr3_aa: CASSQNFDRGLDEQYF; cdr3_nt: TGTGCCAGTAGTCAGAATTTCGACAGGGGACTCGACGAGCAGTACTTC
clone_size: NA; d_call: TRBD1; v_call: TRBV6-2/TRBV6-3; j_call: TRBJ2-7; cdr3_aa: CASSYSGTGGYEQYF; cdr3_nt: TGTGCCAGCAGTTACTCGGGGACAGGGGGCTACGAGCAGTACTTC
clone_size: NA; d_call: NA; v_call: TRBV4-3; j_call: TRBJ2-7; cdr3_aa: CASSQDRVSKYF; cdr3_nt: TGCGCCAGCAGCCAAGACAGGGTCTCGAAGTACTTC
clone_size: NA; d_call: NA; v_call: TRBV6-1; j_call: TRBJ1-1; cdr3_aa: CASSEDNPLNTEAFF; cdr3_nt: TGTGCCAGCAGTGAAGATAATCCCTTGAACACTGAAGCTTTCTTT
clone_size: NA; d_call: TRBD1; v_call: TRBV27; j_call: TRBJ2-7; cdr3_aa: CASSLGLPGQVPYEQYF; cdr3_nt: TGTGCCAGCAGTTTGGGGCTCCCCGGACAGGTTCCCTACGAGCAGTACTTC
clone_size: NA; d_call: TRBD1; v_call: TRBV11-1; j_call: TRBJ2-1; cdr3_aa: CASSLTGTGSFF; cdr3_nt: TGTGCCAGCAGCTTGACCGGGACAGGGTCGTTCTTC
clone_size: NA; d_call: TRBD1; v_call: TRBV9; j_call: TRBJ2-5; cdr3_aa: CASSRSLDRVGETQYF; cdr3_nt: TGTGCCAGCAGCAGGTCGCTGGACAGGGTGGGGGAGACCCAGTACTTC
clone_size: NA; d_call: NA; v_call: TRBV5-1; j_call: TRBJ1-5; cdr3_aa: CASSLDGNSNQPQHF; cdr3_nt: TGCGCCAGCAGCTTGGACGGGAATAGCAATCAGCCCCAGCATTTT
clone_size: NA; d_call: TRBD1; v_call: TRBV27; j_call: TRBJ1-2; cdr3_aa: CASSVRDRGYGYTF; cdr3_nt: TGTGCCAGCAGTGTCCGGGACAGGGGTTATGGCTACACCTTC
clone_size: NA; d_call: TRBD1; v_call: TRBV19; j_call: TRBJ2-3; cdr3_aa: CASSAWDRPTDTQYF; cdr3_nt: TGTGCCAGTAGTGCTTGGGACAGACCCACAGATACGCAGTATTTT
clone_size: NA; d_call: NA; v_call: TRBV7-8; j_call: TRBJ1-1; cdr3_aa: CASSSTGMNTEAFF; cdr3_nt: TGTGCCAGCAGCTCGACAGGCATGAACACTGAAGCTTTCTTT
clone_size: NA; d_call: NA; v_call: TRBV12-3/TRBV12-4; j_call: TRBJ2-3; cdr3_aa: CATLPTMTSTQYF; cdr3_nt: TGTGCCACCCTTCCTACTATGACGTCTACGCAGTATTTT
clone_size: NA; d_call: TRBD2; v_call: TRBV24-1; j_call: TRBJ2-5; cdr3_aa: CATSLGGYQETQYF; cdr3_nt: TGTGCCACCAGTCTGGGGGGGTACCAAGAGACCCAGTACTTC
clone_size: NA; d_call: NA; v_call: TRBV7-2; j_call: TRBJ2-2; cdr3_aa: CASSQPTQGYTGELFF; cdr3_nt: TGTGCCAGCAGTCAACCTACCCAGGGTTACACCGGGGAGCTGTTTTTT
clone_size: NA; d_call: TRBD2; v_call: TRBV2; j_call: TRBJ2-1; cdr3_aa: CASEGTSGGPYNEQFF; cdr3_nt: TGTGCCAGCGAAGGGACTAGCGGGGGGCCCTACAATGAGCAGTTCTTC
clone_size: NA; d_call: TRBD1; v_call: TRBV28; j_call: TRBJ2-1; cdr3_aa: CASSDYTGQGGNEQFF; cdr3_nt: TGTGCCAGCAGCGACTATACGGGACAGGGGGGGAATGAGCAGTTCTTC
clone_size: NA; d_call: NA; v_call: TRBV29-1; j_call: TRBJ1-2; cdr3_aa: CSATLSDLGQHGYTF; cdr3_nt: TGCAGCGCAACCCTTTCGGACTTAGGCCAACACGGCTACACCTTC
clone_size: NA; d_call: NA; v_call: TRBV6-6; j_call: TRBJ1-1; cdr3_aa: CASSYGGVGGTEAFF; cdr3_nt: TGTGCCAGCAGTTACGGCGGTGTGGGGGGGACTGAAGCTTTCTTT
clone_size: NA; d_call: NA; v_call: TRBV6-2/TRBV6-3; j_call: TRBJ2-1; cdr3_aa: CASSRPPGVSYNEQFF; cdr3_nt: TGTGCCAGCAGTCGACCGCCCGGGGTTTCCTACAATGAGCAGTTCTTC
clone_size: NA; d_call: TRBD1; v_call: TRBV5-1; j_call: TRBJ2-1; cdr3_aa: CASSDNRDRGDNEQFF; cdr3_nt: TGCGCCAGCAGTGATAACCGGGACAGGGGAGACAATGAGCAGTTCTTC
clone_size: NA; d_call: NA; v_call: TRBV27; j_call: TRBJ1-1; cdr3_aa: CASAGWGGLNTEAFF; cdr3_nt: TGTGCCAGCGCTGGGTGGGGCGGACTGAACACTGAAGCTTTCTTT
clone_size: NA; d_call: TRBD1; v_call: TRBV11-2; j_call: TRBJ2-3; cdr3_aa: CASSLGDRGPLGTDTQYF; cdr3_nt: TGTGCCAGCAGCTTAGGGGACAGGGGGCCGCTTGGGACAGATACGCAGTATTTT
clone_size: NA; d_call: TRBD2; v_call: TRBV7-2; j_call: TRBJ2-1; cdr3_aa: CASSWVASGGALDEQFF; cdr3_nt: TGTGCCAGCAGCTGGGTGGCTAGCGGGGGGGCCTTGGATGAGCAGTTCTTC
clone_size: NA; d_call: NA; v_call: TRBV19; j_call: TRBJ1-5; cdr3_aa: CASSISTGQPQHF; cdr3_nt: TGTGCCAGTAGTATATCGACGGGGCAGCCCCAGCATTTT
clone_size: NA; d_call: TRBD1; v_call: TRBV7-3; j_call: TRBJ2-3; cdr3_aa: CASSAGTGNTQYF; cdr3_nt: TGTGCCAGCAGCGCCGGGACAGGGAATACGCAGTATTTT
clone_size: NA; d_call: TRBD1; v_call: TRBV6-5; j_call: TRBJ2-7; cdr3_aa: CASSYRGTGGYEQYF; cdr3_nt: TGTGCCAGCAGTTACCGGGGGACAGGGGGTTACGAGCAGTACTTC
clone_size: NA; d_call: NA; v_call: TRBV4-2; j_call: TRBJ2-7; cdr3_aa: CASSQVGGQSPGSSYEQYF; cdr3_nt: TGTGCCAGCAGCCAAGTCGGGGGGCAGAGCCCGGGGAGCTCCTACGAGCAGTACTTC
clone_size: NA; d_call: NA; v_call: TRBV7-9; j_call: TRBJ2-7; cdr3_aa: CASSSPGGSYEQYF; cdr3_nt: TGTGCCAGCAGCAGTCCTGGAGGCTCCTACGAGCAGTACTTC
clone_size: NA; d_call: TRBD2; v_call: TRBV6-5; j_call: TRBJ2-1; cdr3_aa: CASMATPAGSEQFF; cdr3_nt: TGTGCCAGCATGGCCACCCCAGCGGGGAGTGAGCAGTTCTTC
clone_size: NA; d_call: TRBD2; v_call: TRBV2; j_call: TRBJ2-5; cdr3_aa: CASKGLAGGRETQYF; cdr3_nt: TGTGCCAGCAAGGGTCTAGCGGGGGGAAGGGAGACCCAGTACTTC
clone_size: NA; d_call: NA; v_call: TRBV2; j_call: TRBJ2-1; cdr3_aa: CASRPTTGLLSEQFF; cdr3_nt: TGTGCCAGCAGACCAACTACAGGGCTACTCAGTGAGCAGTTCTTC
clone_size: once; d_call: TRBD1; v_call: TRBV6-5; j_call: TRBJ1-5; cdr3_aa: CASSTGQTNQPQHF; cdr3_nt: TGTGCCAGCAGCACGGGACAGACTAATCAGCCCCAGCATTTT
clone_size: NA; d_call: TRBD2; v_call: TRBV7-9; j_call: TRBJ2-7; cdr3_aa: CASRPGLAGEQYF; cdr3_nt: TGTGCCAGCAGACCGGGACTAGCGGGGGAGCAGTACTTC
clone_size: few; d_call: NA; v_call: TRBV7-9; j_call: TRBJ1-3; cdr3_aa: CASLGGWHSGNTIYF; cdr3_nt: TGTGCCAGCTTGGGAGGGTGGCACTCTGGAAACACCATATATTTT
clone_size: NA; d_call: TRBD1; v_call: TRBV5-1; j_call: TRBJ1-3; cdr3_aa: CASRKDRESGNTIYF; cdr3_nt: TGCGCCAGCAGAAAGGACAGGGAATCTGGAAACACCATATATTTT
clone_size: NA; d_call: TRBD2; v_call: TRBV7-9; j_call: TRBJ2-1; cdr3_aa: CASSSSGSSPNEQFF; cdr3_nt: TGTGCCAGCAGCTCTAGCGGGTCATCCCCAAATGAGCAGTTCTTC
clone_size: NA; d_call: NA; v_call: TRBV5-1; j_call: TRBJ2-5; cdr3_aa: CASSLTSLLQETQYF; cdr3_nt: TGCGCCAGCAGCTTGACTTCGCTACTCCAAGAGACCCAGTACTTC
clone_size: NA; d_call: NA; v_call: TRBV9; j_call: TRBJ2-7; cdr3_aa: CASSVSTGRSYEQYF; cdr3_nt: TGTGCCAGCAGCGTTTCGACAGGCCGGTCCTACGAGCAGTACTTC
clone_size: NA; d_call: TRBD2; v_call: TRBV27; j_call: TRBJ2-7; cdr3_aa: CASSLLGGEQYF; cdr3_nt: TGTGCCAGCAGTTTATTGGGGGGGGAGCAGTACTTC
clone_size: NA; d_call: TRBD1; v_call: TRBV11-2; j_call: TRBJ1-2; cdr3_aa: CASSLLETGFGGYTF; cdr3_nt: TGTGCCAGCAGCTTACTGGAGACAGGGTTCGGGGGCTACACCTTC